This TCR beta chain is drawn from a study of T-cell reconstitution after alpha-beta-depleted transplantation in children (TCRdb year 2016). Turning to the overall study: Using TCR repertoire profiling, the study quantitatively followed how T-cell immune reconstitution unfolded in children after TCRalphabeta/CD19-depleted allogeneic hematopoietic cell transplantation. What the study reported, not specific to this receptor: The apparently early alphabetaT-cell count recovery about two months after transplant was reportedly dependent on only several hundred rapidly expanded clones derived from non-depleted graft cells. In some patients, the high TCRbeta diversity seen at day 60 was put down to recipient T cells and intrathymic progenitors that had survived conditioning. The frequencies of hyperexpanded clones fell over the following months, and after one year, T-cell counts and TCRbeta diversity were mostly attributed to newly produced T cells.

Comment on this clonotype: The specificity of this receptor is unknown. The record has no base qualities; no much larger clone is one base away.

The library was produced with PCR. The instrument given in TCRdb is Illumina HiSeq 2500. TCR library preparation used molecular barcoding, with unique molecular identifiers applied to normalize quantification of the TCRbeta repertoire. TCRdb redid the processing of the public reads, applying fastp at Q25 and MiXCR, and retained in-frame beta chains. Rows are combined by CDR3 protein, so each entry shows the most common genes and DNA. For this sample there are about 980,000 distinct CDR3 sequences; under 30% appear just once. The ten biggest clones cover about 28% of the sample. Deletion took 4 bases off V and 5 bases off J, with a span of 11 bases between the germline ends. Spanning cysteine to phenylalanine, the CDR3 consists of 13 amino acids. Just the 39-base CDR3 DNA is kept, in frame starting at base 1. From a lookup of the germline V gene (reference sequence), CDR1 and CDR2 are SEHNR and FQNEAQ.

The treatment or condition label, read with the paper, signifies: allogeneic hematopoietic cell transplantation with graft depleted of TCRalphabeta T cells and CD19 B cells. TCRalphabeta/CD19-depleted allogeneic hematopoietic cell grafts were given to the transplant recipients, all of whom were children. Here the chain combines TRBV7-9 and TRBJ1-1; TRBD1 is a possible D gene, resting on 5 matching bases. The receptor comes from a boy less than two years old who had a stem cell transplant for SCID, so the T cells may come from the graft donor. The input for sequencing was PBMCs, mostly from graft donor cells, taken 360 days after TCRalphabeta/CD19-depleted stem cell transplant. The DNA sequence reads TGTGCCAGCAGCTCCGAAGGGACTACTGAAGCTTTCTTT. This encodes CASSSEGTTEAFF.